Presented here are 21 T cell receptor beta chains from one specimen sequenced in a study of tumor-infiltrating lymphocytes in localized non-small cell lung cancer. Assay: immunoSEQ multiplex PCR; the TCRdb copy retains only in-frame clones and omits some. The table shows about 24,000 clones, with approximately 64% occurring only once. The sample taken for sequencing was lung tumor tissue. Receptor source: a human donor with non-small cell lung cancer.

This clone turned up a few times. This chain links TRBV11-2 with TRBJ2-1; 11 positions match TRBD2. The V gene's germline CDR1 is SGHAT and CDR2 FQNNGV. The ends lost 7 bases at V and 4 bases at J; junction bases unmatched: 3. This CDR3 has 14 amino acids. The CDR3 DNA reads TGTGCCAGCACGGGACTAGCGGAGTACAATGAGCAGTTCTTC. Translated: CASTGLAEYNEQFF.

This chain uses TRBV9 with TRBJ1-3; D uncertain. The germline gives CDR1 SGDLS, CDR2 YYNGEE. This CDR3 is 15 amino acids long. Trimming removed 2 bases at V and 1 base at J, with 10 bases between. The CDR3: CASSVDHSSGNTIYF. The CDR3 region has the DNA TGTGCCAGCAGCGTCGACCATAGTTCTGGAAACACCATATATTTT.

In its sample, this clone was seen a few times. The genes are TRBV12-5 and TRBJ2-3, with 8 bases identical to TRBD1. This CDR3 contains 14 residues. V shed 5 bases, J shed 3 bases, and the junction held 4 bases outside the gene matches. Germline-derived CDR1 and CDR2 are LGHNT and FRNRAP. CDR3 DNA: TGTGCTAGTGGTCGACAGGGGAATACAGATACGCAGTATTTT. It specifies CASGRQGNTDTQYF.

In its sample, this clone was seen a few times. The genes are TRBV18 and TRBJ1-4, with D uncertain. The CDR3 is 14 amino acids. Germline values: CDR1 KGHSH, CDR2 LQKENI. V was pared by 1 base and J by 6 bases, with 9 bases between. The CDR3 DNA is TGTGCCAGCTCACCACAGGGTGGGGATGAAAAACTGTTTTTT. It specifies CASSPQGGDEKLFF.

Only a few counts were recorded for this clone. The V and J genes are TRBV6-5 and TRBJ2-7; unclear D gene. Trimming removed 6 bases at V and 0 bases at J, with 12 bases between. The CDR3 contains 14 residues. Germline assignment: CDR1 MNHEY and CDR2 SVGAGI. CDR3 nucleotide sequence: TGTGCCAGCAGCCCTACGAGGAGCTCCTACGAGCAGTACTTC. As protein: CASSPTRSSYEQYF.

The rearrangement links TRBV6-1 to TRBJ2-7; TRBD2 agrees at 10 bases. The CDR3 covers 14 residues. With V trimmed by 6 bases and J by 3 bases, 5 bases remained unmatched. Germline V lookup: CDR1 MNHNS, CDR2 SASEGT. CDR3 DNA: TGTGCCAGCAGCTTACTAGCGGGATTCTACGAGCAGTACTTC. It specifies CASSLLAGFYEQYF.

The chain employs TRBV7-8 and TRBJ2-3, with 7 bases that match TRBD2. The CDR3 contains 15 residues. With 2 bases clipped from V and 1 base from J, the junction kept 3 bases outside the gene matches. Germline V gives CDR1 SGHVS, CDR2 FQNEAQ. CDR3 DNA: TGTGCCAGCAGCTTAATGCTAGCGGGCACAGATACGCAGTATTTT. Translation gives CASSLMLAGTDTQYF. The complete variable domain, with remaining parts taken from reference TRBV7-8 and TRBJ2-3, reads GAGVSQSPRYKVAKRGQDVALRCDPISGHVSLFWYQQALGQGPEFLTYFQNEAQLDKSGLPSDRFFAERPEGSVSTLKIQRTQQEDSAVYLCASSLMLAGTDTQYFGPGTRLTVL.

V and J are TRBV18 and TRBJ1-2; TRBD1 matches at 9 bases. J lost 8 bases, V lost 6 bases, and 13 bases had no gene match. In germline, CDR1 is KGHSH, CDR2 LQKENI. The CDR3 covers 15 residues. Written as DNA, the CDR3 is TGTGCCAGCTCCAGCGCCGAACAGGGGGCGAAGGGCTACACCTTC. This sequence encodes CASSSAEQGAKGYTF.

The chain recombines TRBV5-4 with TRBJ2-3; the D gene could be TRBD1 or TRBD2 (6 bases each). CDR3 size: 16 residues. Trimming removed 5 bases at V and 3 bases at J, with 19 bases between. Germline-derived CDR1 and CDR2 are SGHNT and YYREEE (reference sequence). CDR3 residues: CASSVVGGGTTDTQYF. DNA for the CDR3: TGTGCCAGCAGTGTCGTCGGTGGGGGGACAACAGATACGCAGTATTTT. Complete variable domain (other parts from reference TRBV5-4 and TRBJ2-3): ETGVTQSPTHLIKTRGQQVTLRCSSQSGHNTVSWYQQALGQGPQFIFQYYREEENGRGNFPPRFSGLQFPNYSSELNVNALELDDSALYLCASSVVGGGTTDTQYFGPGTRLTVL.

This clone is medium-sized in the sample. The chain links TRBV5-1 to TRBJ2-7; the D gene is possibly TRBD1 (5 bases). V shed 3 bases and J shed 4 bases, with 14 bases lying between them. Germline values: CDR1 SGHRS, CDR2 YFSETQ. The CDR3 contains 14 residues. CDR3: CASSSQGGRYEQYF. CDR3 in DNA: TGCGCCAGCAGCTCCCAGGGCGGAAGATACGAGCAGTACTTC.

This clone was detected a few times. The chain employs TRBV19 and TRBJ1-3; D unclear. V lost 4 bases and J 0 bases, leaving 7 bases between the germline ends. This CDR3 comprises 14 residues. Germline V gene lookup returns CDR1 LNHDA and CDR2 SQIVND (reference sequence). CDR3: CASSTGRSGNTIYF. For the CDR3, the DNA is TGTGCCAGTAGTACCGGACGCTCTGGAAACACCATATATTTT.

The V and J genes are TRBV6-1 and TRBJ2-7; 12 bases match TRBD1. CDR3 length: 14 amino acids. Trimming at V came to 5 bases and at J to 4 bases, leaving 3 bases not matched to a gene. Germline CDR1 is MNHNS and CDR2 is SASEGT. The CDR3 bases are TGTGCCAGCAGTCGGGACAGGGGGCTTTACGAGCAGTACTTC. Translated: CASSRDRGLYEQYF.

The chain uses TRBV6-6 and TRBJ2-1; 9 nucleotides agree with TRBD2. V shed 6 bases, J shed 0 bases, and the junction held 3 bases outside the gene matches. Germline assignment: CDR1 MNHNY and CDR2 SVGAGI (reference sequence). There are 15 residues in the CDR3. The CDR3 protein is CASSQREASYNEQFF. The DNA of the CDR3 is TGTGCCAGCAGCCAGCGGGAGGCCTCCTACAATGAGCAGTTCTTC.

In its sample, this clone was seen a few times. The chain has TRBV18 and TRBJ1-1; the D gene is possibly TRBD1 (5 bases). Trimming stripped 4 bases from V and 3 bases from J, with 9 bases between. CDR1 is KGHSH, CDR2 LQKENI, per germline. This CDR3 is built from 13 residues. The DNA of the CDR3 is TGTGCCAGCTCACAGTCAGGGTACACTGAAGCTTTCTTT. This encodes CASSQSGYTEAFF.

This clone is medium-sized by share. V usage is TRBV28 and J usage is TRBJ2-2, with D tentatively TRBD1 (6 bases). Germline-derived CDR1 and CDR2 are MDHEN and SYDVKM. Trimming removed 6 bases at V and 1 base at J, with 9 bases between. The CDR3 runs 14 residues. CDR3 in amino acids: CASRQGQNTGELFF. The CDR3 nucleotides are TGTGCCAGCAGACAGGGACAGAACACCGGGGAGCTGTTTTTT.

The sample holds one count of this clone. CDR3 in DNA: TGTGCCAGCAGCTTAATAGCGGGAGTGAATGAGCAGTTCTTC. It codes for CASSLIAGVNEQFF. The J gene is TRBJ2-1, the V gene TRBV7-3, with 9 bases matching TRBD2. J lost 7 bases, V lost 1 base, and 2 bases had no gene match. The CDR3 consists of 14 residues. Germline V gene data show CDR1 as SGHTA and CDR2 as FQGTGA.

The rearrangement joins TRBV7-9 to TRBJ2-3, with a weak D call TRBD2 (6 bases). Germline CDR1 reads SEHNR; CDR2 reads FQNEAQ (reference sequence). The CDR3 has 13 residues. V gave up 5 bases and J gave up 3 bases, with 9 bases separating them. In nucleotides, the CDR3 is TGTGCCAGCAGCCCCGGGAGAACAGATACGCAGTATTTT. Translation gives CASSPGRTDTQYF.

V is TRBV18 and J is TRBJ2-5; no reliable D call. V lost 2 bases and J 2 bases, leaving 12 bases between the germline ends. In germline, CDR1 is KGHSH, CDR2 LQKENI. The CDR3 is 15 amino acids. The DNA for the CDR3 is TGTGCCAGCTCACCATTTGTGTCGCAACAAGAGACCCAGTACTTC. Its translation is CASSPFVSQQETQYF.

This clone was picked up one time. CDR3 nucleotides: TGCGCCAGCAGCTTCAGAGTTGGGGGCGAGGAGACCCAGTACTTC. The encoded protein is CASSFRVGGEETQYF. The chain employs TRBV5-1 and TRBJ2-5, with D possibly matching TRBD1 (6 bases). Germline CDR1 reads SGHRS; CDR2 reads YFSETQ. The CDR3 spans 15 residues. V was cut by 2 bases and J by 5 bases, with 16 bases left in between.

The genes are TRBV19 and TRBJ1-5; D is uncertain. CDR1 is LNHDA, CDR2 SQIVND, per germline (reference sequence). Trimming stripped 4 bases from V and 2 bases from J, with 9 bases between. The CDR3 has 14 amino acids. The CDR3 here is CASSKGSGNQPQHF. CDR3 in DNA: TGTGCCAGTAGTAAAGGGTCGGGCAATCAGCCCCAGCATTTT.

The rearrangement uses TRBV29-1 and TRBJ1-2; 8 bases agree with TRBD1. This CDR3 region has 14 residues. V dropped 6 bases and J dropped 1; count of bases not matched to a gene: 7. Germline-derived CDR1 and CDR2 are SQVTM and ANQGSEA. The CDR3 sequence: CSVARDRGNYGYTF. CDR3 coding DNA: TGCAGCGTCGCTCGCGACAGGGGTAACTATGGCTACACCTTC.